This TCR beta chain comes out of a study of neurological immune-mediated disorders. This clonotype has a count of ten or more. CDR3 length equals 13 residues. Germline CDR1 is MNHNY and CDR2 is SVGAGI (reference sequence). With 7 bases removed from V and 4 bases from J, the gap between germline ends came to 13 bases. The time point here: technical triplicate 1. The unsorted libraries originated from 2 million PBMCs that had been stored at -80 C. The cDNA came from 5'RACE with 10-nucleotide random UMIs. Each CDR3 protein is one row after TCRdb ran MiXCR on the 5' RACE reads. This sample has tens of thousands of distinct CDR3 sequences, with over 8.5% found just once.

The source of this sequence is a man aged 60 to 69 with HTLV-1-associated myelopathy (HAM/TSP). The J gene is TRBJ1-2, the V gene TRBV6-6, with D possibly being TRBD1 (5 bases). Sequencing used PBMCs. The CDR3 coding sequence is TGTGCCAGCATTCCTGACAGACTCTATGGCTACACCTTC. It encodes CASIPDRLYGYTF.